The 26 T cell receptor beta chains given below trace back to one sample, sequenced in a study of cytomegalovirus exposure and HLA in healthy donors. Use of 60 Vbeta and 13 Jbeta primers characterized the PCR. Here immunoSEQ multiplex PCR was the method, and the copy in TCRdb shows in-frame clones only, minus some. Of some 200,000 clones detected, roughly 80% appear once; the ten largest clones hold 0.65% to 0.75%. Input material: PBMCs. The receptor source for this set is a boy aged 10-17 years in good health and CMV-seronegative.

The J gene is TRBJ1-6, the V gene TRBV6-1; no definite D call. This CDR3 has 13 residues. The germline gives CDR1 MNHNS, CDR2 SASEGT. Trimming cost V 10 bases and J 10 bases, with 17 bases left between them. CDR3 region: CAIQIPFSSPLHF. The DNA of the CDR3 is TGTGCCATCCAGATACCATTTAGCTCACCCCTCCACTTT.

The chain carries TRBV7-3 and TRBJ2-3, with 8 bases fitting TRBD2. The CDR3 is made up of 16 amino acids. V lost 5 bases to trimming and J lost 1 base; unmatched junction nucleotides: 8. Germline loops: CDR1 SGHTA, CDR2 FQGTGA. CDR3 DNA sequence: TGTGCCAGCAGCCGGGGGGCGGGGGGCCGCACAGATACGCAGTATTTT. It yields the protein CASSRGAGGRTDTQYF.

The genes are TRBV5-1 and TRBJ1-1; 10 bases agree with TRBD1. Per germline, CDR1 SGHRS and CDR2 YFSETQ. The V segment lost 2 bases and the J segment 0 bases; nucleotides outside the gene matches: 7. The CDR3 extends over 17 amino acids. The CDR3 nucleotides read TGCGCCAGCAGCTTCGGGACAGGGGACATTCTGAACACTGAAGCTTTCTTT. Its translation: CASSFGTGDILNTEAFF.

The chain employs TRBV19 and TRBJ1-5, with 7 bases lining up with TRBD1. The V gene end was trimmed by 5 bases and the J gene end by 5 bases; junction bases not matched to a gene: 3. Germline V gene data show CDR1 as LNHDA and CDR2 as SQIVND (reference sequence). This CDR3 spans 13 amino acids. The CDR3 nucleotides are TGTGCCAGTAGTCCTACAGGGGATCAGCCCCAGCATTTT. Translated: CASSPTGDQPQHF.

This clone was observed a handful of times. Likely a read error: the CDR3 ends without its conserved phenylalanine or tryptophan. CDR3 sequence reads: CASSAPPGQEINYGYTL. The CDR3 DNA follows: TGTGCCAGCAGTGCCCCCCCTGGACAGGAAATCAACTATGGCTACACCCTC. V and J are TRBV7-9 and TRBJ1-2, with TRBD1 matching 7 bases. CDR1 is SEHNR, CDR2 FQNEAQ, per germline (reference sequence). V shed 6 bases, J shed 2 bases, and the junction held 15 bases outside the gene matches. This CDR3 has 17 amino acids.

This clone was detected only a few times. This chain connects TRBV5-1 to TRBJ2-7; perhaps TRBD2 as D (5 bases). This CDR3 is 15 amino acids long. Germline values: CDR1 SGHRS, CDR2 YFSETQ. Trimming stripped 3 bases from V and 0 bases from J, with 13 bases between. The CDR3 bases are TGCGCCAGCAGCTGGCGGGCGGGTATCTCCTACGAGCAGTACTTC. Translation gives CASSWRAGISYEQYF.

V and J are TRBV25-1 and TRBJ2-2; 9 bases agree with TRBD1. The V segment lost 7 bases and the J segment 6 bases; nucleotides outside the gene matches: 9. Germline V gives CDR1 MGHDK, CDR2 SYGVNS. The CDR3 has 15 amino acids. As DNA, the CDR3 is TGTGCCAGCAACTCTGGGACAGGGTTATCCGGGGAGCTGTTTTTT. Translating it yields CASNSGTGLSGELFF.

This clone was seen once. This chain links TRBV4-3 with TRBJ2-2; 9 nucleotides match TRBD2. Germline V gene data show CDR1 as LGHNA and CDR2 as YSLEER. The junction had 6 bases not matched to a gene; V was cut back by 0 bases and J by 4 bases. The length of the CDR3 is 17 residues. CDR3 amino acids: CASSQDSLAGITGELFF. Here the CDR3 DNA reads TGCGCCAGCAGCCAAGATTCCCTAGCGGGGATCACCGGGGAGCTGTTTTTT.

The chain is built from TRBV4-1 and TRBJ1-4; 8 positions match TRBD1. Germline V gene data show CDR1 as MGHRA and CDR2 as YSYEKL. Trimming cost V 0 bases and J 7 bases; bases outside gene matches: 7. The CDR3 totals 16 residues. CDR3 protein: CASSQDAGGGSEKLFF. The CDR3 bases are TGCGCCAGCAGCCAAGATGCAGGGGGCGGGAGTGAAAAACTGTTTTTT.

The chain joins TRBV29-1 to TRBJ1-2; weak D call: TRBD1 (6 bases). The ends were cut back, 5 bases at V and 8 bases at J, with 12 bases in the middle. The germline gives CDR1 SQVTM, CDR2 ANQGSEA. The CDR3 is 11 amino acids. This CDR3 reads CSVKQGSGYTF. CDR3 nucleotide sequence: TGCAGCGTTAAACAGGGTTCAGGCTACACCTTC.

The rearrangement links TRBV7-2 to TRBJ1-3; maybe TRBD1 (5 bases). Trimming stripped 5 bases from V and 0 bases from J, with 23 bases between. The V gene's germline CDR1 is SGHTA and CDR2 FQGNSA. This CDR3 is built from 19 residues. The CDR3 spells CASSVMGLGGPSSGNTIYF. As DNA, the CDR3 is TGTGCCAGCAGCGTAATGGGGCTCGGAGGGCCTTCCTCTGGAAACACCATATATTTT. The full variable domain, completed using reference TRBV7-2 and TRBJ1-3, is GAGVSQSPSNKVTEKGKDVELRCDPISGHTALYWYRQSLGQGLEFLIYFQGNSAPDKSGLPSDRFSAERTGGSVSTLTIQRTQQEDSAVYLCASSVMGLGGPSSGNTIYFGEGSWLTVV.

This clone was seen only a few times. The gene calls are TRBV10-3 and TRBJ2-7; TRBD1 aligns across 7 bases. The ends lost 6 bases at V and 4 bases at J; junction bases unmatched: 12. The CDR3 has 15 residues. The germline V gene has CDR1 ENHRY and CDR2 SYGVKD. The CDR3 DNA reads as TGTGCCATCAGCAACTCGACAGGGTTGGTTTACGAGCAGTACTTC. This encodes CAISNSTGLVYEQYF.

The rearrangement uses TRBV5-4 and TRBJ1-2; the match to TRBD1 covers 8 bases. Germline CDR1 reads SGHNT; CDR2 reads YYREEE (reference sequence). The CDR3 length is 15 residues. V lost 6 bases, J lost 0 bases, and 7 bases stayed unmatched. In DNA, the CDR3 is TGTGCCAGCATCCCCGACAGGGGCGCTAACTATGGCTACACCTTC. This sequence encodes CASIPDRGANYGYTF.

The V and J genes are TRBV7-9 and TRBJ1-1; a possible D gene is TRBD1 (6 bases). Between the trimmed V and J ends, which lost 5 bases and 3 bases, there was a span of 19 bases. The CDR3 consists of 16 residues. Germline values: CDR1 SEHNR, CDR2 FQNEAQ (reference sequence). DNA of the CDR3: TGTGCCAGCAGCGCCGGACAGAACGAGTGGGACACTGAAGCTTTCTTT. Translating it yields CASSAGQNEWDTEAFF.

There are a few counts of this clone. The chain links TRBV7-2 to TRBJ2-7; TRBD2 aligns across 13 bases. Looked up from germline, CDR1 is SGHTA and CDR2 is FQGNSA. This CDR3 comprises 18 residues. After removal of 5 bases from V and 4 bases from J, the junction contained 14 bases not matched to a gene. The CDR3 DNA reads as TGTGCCAGCAGCATAAGACAGGGACTAGCGGGATTAGGGTACGAGCAGTACTTC. It encodes CASSIRQGLAGLGYEQYF. The full variable domain, its missing parts supplied by reference TRBV7-2 and TRBJ2-7, is GAGVSQSPSNKVTEKGKDVELRCDPISGHTALYWYRQSLGQGLEFLIYFQGNSAPDKSGLPSDRFSAERTGGSVSTLTIQRTQQEDSAVYLCASSIRQGLAGLGYEQYFGPGTRLTVT.

The rearrangement joins TRBV27 to TRBJ2-7, with 8 bases lining up with TRBD1. V gave up 6 bases and J gave up 7 bases; unmatched junction bases: 17. CDR3 length equals 16 residues. CDR1 and CDR2 (germline): MNHEY, SMNVEV (reference sequence). CDR3 sequence reads: CASSPSWTGSSWEQYF. DNA for the CDR3: TGTGCCAGCAGCCCATCCTGGACAGGGAGCTCTTGGGAGCAGTACTTC.

A single count supports this clone. CDR3 amino acids: CASSQGAAGANVLTF. Here the CDR3 DNA reads TGTGCCAGCAGCCAGGGGGCGGCCGGGGCCAACGTCCTGACTTTC. The genes are TRBV7-2 and TRBJ2-6, with TRBD1 matching 8 bases. Per the germline V gene, CDR1 is SGHTA and CDR2 is FQGNSA. The V gene end was trimmed by 5 bases and the J gene end by 4 bases; junction bases not matched to a gene: 4. This CDR3 is 15 amino acids long.

This sequence joins TRBV7-3 and TRBJ2-3; D perhaps matches TRBD2 (6 bases). Germline V lookup: CDR1 SGHTA, CDR2 FQGTGA. There are 15 residues in the CDR3. The ends were cut back, 2 bases at V and 2 bases at J, with 11 bases in the middle. This CDR3 reads CASSLVGGVTDTQYF. The CDR3 bases are TGTGCCAGCAGCTTAGTGGGGGGAGTCACAGATACGCAGTATTTT. Drawing the rest from reference TRBV7-3 and TRBJ2-3, the complete variable domain is GAGVSQTPSNKVTEKGKYVELRCDPISGHTALYWYRQSLGQGPEFLIYFQGTGAADDSGLPNDRFFAVRPEGSVSTLKIQRTERGDSAVYLCASSLVGGVTDTQYFGPGTRLTVL.

The J gene is TRBJ1-3, the V gene TRBV6-1; TRBD1 aligns across 8 bases. CDR1 and CDR2 (germline): MNHNS, SASEGT. The CDR3 runs to 14 residues. V lost 4 bases and J lost 1; bases outside the gene matches: 0. The CDR3 DNA sequence: TGTGCCAGCAGTGGGACAGGGTCTGGAAACACCATATATTTT. This codes for CASSGTGSGNTIYF.

The rearrangement uses TRBV29-1 and TRBJ1-3; D is possibly TRBD1 (5 bases). Germline assignment: CDR1 SQVTM and CDR2 ANQGSEA. The CDR3 length is 15 residues. The V end was cut by 3 bases, the J end by 0 bases, with 12 bases between. The CDR3, as DNA: TGCAGCGTTGAGGGGGGACCGTCCTCTGGAAACACCATATATTTT. It codes for CSVEGGPSSGNTIYF. Using reference TRBV29-1 and TRBJ1-3 for the parts outside the CDR3, the full variable domain is SAVISQKPSRDICQRGTSLTIQCQVDSQVTMMFWYRQQPGQSLTLIATANQGSEATYESGFVIDKFPISRPNLTFSTLTVSNMSPEDSSIYLCSVEGGPSSGNTIYFGEGSWLTVV.

V gene TRBV5-1 combines with J gene TRBJ2-7; D remains ambiguous. V was pared by 0 bases and J by 4 bases, with 14 bases between. The germline V gene encodes CDR1 SGHRS and CDR2 YFSETQ. This CDR3 has 15 residues. The CDR3 spells CASSLDGRAVYEQYF. In DNA form, the CDR3 reads TGCGCCAGCAGCTTGGACGGCCGTGCGGTATACGAGCAGTACTTC.

This chain connects TRBV6-6 to TRBJ2-5; TRBD1 matches 9 bases. The CDR3 totals 13 residues. The V gene's germline CDR1 is MNHNY and CDR2 SVGAGI (reference sequence). The CDR3 DNA reads as TGTTCCGCGGACAGGGGAGACCAAGAGACCCAGTACTTC. This gives the protein CSADRGDQETQYF.

The rearrangement links TRBV5-4 to TRBJ2-5, with 10 bases lining up with TRBD2. The ends lost 5 bases at V and 5 bases at J; junction bases unmatched: 9. The CDR3 has 15 residues. The germline V gene encodes CDR1 SGHNT and CDR2 YYREEE (reference sequence). In DNA form, the CDR3 reads TGTGCCAGCAGGCCGAGCGGGGGGGCCTGGGAGACCCAGTACTTC. This sequence encodes CASRPSGGAWETQYF.

J is TRBJ2-2 and V is TRBV4-1, with D uncertain. CDR3 length: 14 amino acids. CDR1 MGHRA and CDR2 YSYEKL come from the germline V gene. V was pared by 1 base and J by 8 bases, with 11 bases between. CDR3: CASSQVSAVGELFF. CDR3 DNA: TGCGCCAGCAGCCAAGTTTCGGCGGTGGGGGAGCTGTTTTTT.

The gene calls are TRBV13 and TRBJ1-1, with 9 bases matching TRBD1. Trimming cost V 0 bases and J 4 bases; bases outside gene matches: 0. From germline, CDR1 is PRHDT and CDR2 FYEKMQ (reference sequence). This CDR3 has 14 amino acids. CDR3 in DNA: TGTGCCAGCAGCTTAGGGACAGGGGGCACTGAAGCTTTCTTT. Amino acids: CASSLGTGGTEAFF.

The genes are TRBV19 and TRBJ2-2; 7 bases fit TRBD1. Losses at the gene ends were 3 bases for V and 3 bases for J; bases not matched to a gene: 7. Per germline, CDR1 LNHDA and CDR2 SQIVND (reference sequence). The CDR3 length is 16 residues. The CDR3 DNA is TGTGCCAGTAGTATCGACAGGGTGATCGACACCGGGGAGCTGTTTTTT. Its protein is CASSIDRVIDTGELFF.